This record concerns one T cell receptor beta chain sequence. Its antigen is not identified. Terminally differentiated effector memory CD45RA+ cells were excluded from the naive CD8 cells, which were CD45RO-negative and positively selected for CCR7. The data originate from a study of shared clonotypes between healthy human individuals. Findings and caveats of the study: Inspection by rarefaction showed sorted-subset sequencing to be incomplete despite large depth.

CDR1 and CDR2 (germline): SEHNR, FQNEAQ (reference sequence). Trimming removed 0 bases at V and 9 bases at J, with 21 bases between. The CDR3 contains 18 residues. Sequencing was performed with immunoSEQ multiplex PCR; in TCRdb, only in-frame clones are kept and a portion is missing. The table has 760,000 or so clones, approximately 96% seen once. This chain links TRBV7-9 with TRBJ1-6; the D gene is possibly TRBD1 (5 bases). The specimen sequenced was naive CD8+ T cells sorted from blood. The receptor comes from a young man in good health. The CDR3 here is CASSLAARGRVRISPLHF. In DNA, the CDR3 is TGTGCCAGCAGCTTAGCCGCCCGAGGCAGGGTCCGAATTTCACCCCTCCACTTT.